This T cell receptor (beta chain) was obtained from a study of human T cells and chemical hapten exposure. This clonotype appeared a few times. Time point given: patch test 3, about 24 weeks after DPC sensitization. Treatment: therapeutic diphenylcyclopropenone sensitization with weekly scalp DPC. In germline, CDR1 is SGDLS, CDR2 YYNGEE. The CDR3 covers 14 residues. With 3 bases clipped from V and 5 bases from J, the junction kept 2 bases outside the gene matches. A single record per CDR3 protein comes from TCRdb applying MiXCR to the RACE reads. This sample yields around 130,000 distinct CDR3 sequences, of which about 11% are seen a single time; around 2.2% belongs to the top ten.

The rearrangement uses TRBV9 and TRBJ2-5, with 12 nucleotides matching TRBD2. The receptor comes from a woman aged 50 to 65 with alopecia areata. Some clones in this sample may be carry-over from other donors' samples. The sequencing here drew on whole blood, taken in connection with sensitization to the hapten diphenylcyclopropenone (DPC). CDR3 in amino acids: CASSGTSGTETQYF. The CDR3 region has the DNA TGTGCCAGCAGCGGGACTAGCGGGACGGAGACCCAGTACTTC.